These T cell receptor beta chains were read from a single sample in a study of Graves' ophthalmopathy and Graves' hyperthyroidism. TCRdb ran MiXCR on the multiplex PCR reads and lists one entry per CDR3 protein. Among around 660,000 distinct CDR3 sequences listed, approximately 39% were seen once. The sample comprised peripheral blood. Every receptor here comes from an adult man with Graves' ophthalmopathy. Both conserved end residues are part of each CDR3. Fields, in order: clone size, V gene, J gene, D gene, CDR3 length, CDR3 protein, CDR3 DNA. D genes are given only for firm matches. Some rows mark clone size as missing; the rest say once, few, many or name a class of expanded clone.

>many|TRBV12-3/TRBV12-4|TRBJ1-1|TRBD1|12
CASYRGLTEAFF
TGTGCCAGTTACAGGGGGCTCACTGAAGCTTTCTTT
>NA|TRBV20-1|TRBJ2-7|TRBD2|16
CSARDLVAGDRGEQYF
TGCAGTGCTAGAGATCTCGTAGCGGGAGACCGGGGGGAGCAGTACTTC
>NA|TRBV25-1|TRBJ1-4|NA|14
CASSREGTSGKTVF
TGTGCCAGCAGTCGGGAAGGGACATCCGGAAAAACTGTTTTT
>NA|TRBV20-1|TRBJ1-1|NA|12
CSAFRTDTEAFF
TGCAGTGCATTCAGGACGGACACTGAAGCTTTCTTT
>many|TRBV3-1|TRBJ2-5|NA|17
CASSQTRITRGQETQYF
TGTGCCAGCAGCCAAACTCGCATCACACGAGGCCAAGAGACCCAGTACTTC
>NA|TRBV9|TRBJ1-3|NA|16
CASSPGPGSSGNTIYF
TGTGCCAGCAGCCCCGGACCGGGGAGCTCTGGAAACACCATATATTTT
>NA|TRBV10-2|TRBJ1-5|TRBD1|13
CASSGETGGSEHF
TGCGCCAGCAGTGGGGAGACAGGGGGATCCGAGCATTTT
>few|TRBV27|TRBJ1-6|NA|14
CASRVQGESSPLHF
TGTGCCAGCAGGGTTCAGGGTGAAAGTTCACCCCTCCACTTT
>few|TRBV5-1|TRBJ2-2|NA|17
CASSLALEQGSTGELFF
TGCGCCAGCAGCTTGGCCTTAGAACAGGGAAGCACCGGGGAGCTGTTTTTT
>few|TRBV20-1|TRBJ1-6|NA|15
CSAKRTADLNSPLHF
TGCAGTGCTAAAAGGACTGCCGACCTTAATTCACCCCTCCACTTT
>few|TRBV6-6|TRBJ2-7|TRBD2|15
CASSTGLAGVGEQYF
TGTGCCAGCAGCACCGGACTAGCGGGAGTCGGGGAGCAGTACTTC
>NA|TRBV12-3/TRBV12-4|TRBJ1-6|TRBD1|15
CASTWTGIGNSPLHF
TGTGCCAGCACCTGGACAGGGATCGGGAATTCACCCCTCCACTTT
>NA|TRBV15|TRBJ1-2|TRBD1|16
CATSSWDRDRNYGYTF
TGTGCCACCAGCAGCTGGGACAGGGATCGGAACTATGGCTACACCTTC
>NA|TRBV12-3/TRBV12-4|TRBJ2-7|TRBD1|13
CASTTGQAYEQYF
TGTGCCAGCACCACGGGACAGGCCTACGAGCAGTACTTC
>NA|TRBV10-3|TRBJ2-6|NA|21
CASSYHNARGVKGSGANVLTF
TGTGCCAGCAGTTACCATAATGCCAGGGGAGTCAAAGGCTCTGGGGCCAACGTCCTGACTTTC
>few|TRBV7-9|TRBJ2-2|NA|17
CASSPSGGEFGTGELFF
TGCGCCAGCAGCCCGTCCGGAGGGGAGTTCGGCACCGGGGAGCTGTTTTTT
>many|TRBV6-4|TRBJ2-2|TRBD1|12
CASRTGYGELFF
TGTGCCAGCAGGACAGGGTACGGGGAGCTGTTTTTT
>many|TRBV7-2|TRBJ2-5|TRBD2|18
CASSLEIAGGPGLQTQYF
TGTGCCAGCAGCTTAGAAATAGCGGGGGGGCCAGGGCTGCAGACCCAGTACTTC
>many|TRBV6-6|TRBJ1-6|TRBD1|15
CASREGTGENSPLHF
TGTGCCAGCAGGGAAGGGACAGGAGAGAATTCACCCCTCCACTTT
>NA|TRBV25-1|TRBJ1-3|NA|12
CARVDFGNTIYF
TGTGCCAGGGTCGACTTTGGAAACACCATATATTTT
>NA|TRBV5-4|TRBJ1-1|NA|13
CASSLAGHTEAFF
TGTGCCAGCAGCTTGGCGGGCCACACTGAAGCTTTCTTT
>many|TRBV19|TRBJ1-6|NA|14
CASSVRAINSPLHF
TGTGCCAGTAGTGTCCGGGCGATTAATTCACCCCTCCACTTT
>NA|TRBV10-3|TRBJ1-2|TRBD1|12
CAIRTTGVGYTF
TGTGCCATCAGAACAACAGGGGTTGGCTACACCTTC
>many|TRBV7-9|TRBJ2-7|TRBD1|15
CASSLAQGVHYEQYF
TGTGCCAGCAGCTTAGCCCAGGGGGTTCACTACGAGCAGTACTTC
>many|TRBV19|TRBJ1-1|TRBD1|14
CASRKGQGNTEAFF
TGTGCCAGTAGGAAGGGACAGGGGAACACTGAAGCTTTCTTT
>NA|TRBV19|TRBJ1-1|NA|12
CASSQGHTEAFF
TGTGCCAGTAGTCAGGGGCACACTGAAGCTTTCTTT
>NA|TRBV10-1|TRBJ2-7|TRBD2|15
CASTGLAGVGYEQYF
TGCGCCAGCACTGGACTAGCGGGGGTAGGTTACGAGCAGTACTTC
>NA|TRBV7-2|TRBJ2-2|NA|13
CASSLGGFTELFF
TGTGCCAGCAGCTTAGGCGGATTTACGGAGCTGTTTTTT
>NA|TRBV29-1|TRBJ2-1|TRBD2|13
CSVEREVHNEQFF
TGCAGCGTGGAGCGGGAGGTCCACAATGAGCAGTTCTTC
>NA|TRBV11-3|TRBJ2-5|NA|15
CASSFTRQFQETQYF
TGTGCCAGCAGCTTTACTCGACAGTTTCAAGAGACCCAGTACTTC
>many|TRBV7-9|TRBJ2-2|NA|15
CASSLARGNTGELFF
TGTGCCAGCAGCTTAGCGCGGGGGAACACCGGGGAGCTGTTTTTT
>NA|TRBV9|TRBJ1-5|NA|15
CASSVGGELDQPQHF
TGTGCCAGCAGCGTAGGGGGGGAGTTAGATCAGCCCCAGCATTTT
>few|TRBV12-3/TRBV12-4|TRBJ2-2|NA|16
CASSYSVGMDTGELFF
TGTGCCAGCAGTTACTCGGTGGGAATGGACACCGGGGAGCTGTTTTTT
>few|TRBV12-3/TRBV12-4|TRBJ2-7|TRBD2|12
CASGGVPYEQYF
TGTGCCAGCGGGGGGGTCCCCTACGAGCAGTACTTC
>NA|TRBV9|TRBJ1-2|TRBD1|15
CASSPQDRVNYGYTF
TGTGCCAGCTCACCACAGGACAGGGTTAACTATGGCTACACCTTC
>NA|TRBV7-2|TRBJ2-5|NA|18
CASSSTGRGPRGQETQYF
TGTGCCAGCAGCTCCACCGGGCGGGGGCCACGAGGACAAGAGACCCAGTACTTC
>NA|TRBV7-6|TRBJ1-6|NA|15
CASSQDLGVGSPLHF
TGTGCCAGCAGCCAAGATCTGGGGGTAGGTTCACCCCTCCACTTT
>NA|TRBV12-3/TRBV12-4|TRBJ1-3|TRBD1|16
CASCNSGTGTGNTIYF
TGTGCCAGCTGCAATTCCGGGACAGGGACAGGAAACACCATATATTTT
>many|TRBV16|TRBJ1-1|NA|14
CASSQFPKTTEAFF
TGTGCCAGCAGCCAATTTCCGAAAACCACTGAAGCTTTCTTT
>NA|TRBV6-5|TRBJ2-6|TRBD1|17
CASSYDPQGPGANVLTF
TGTGCCAGCAGTTACGACCCACAGGGGCCGGGGGCCAACGTCCTGACTTTC
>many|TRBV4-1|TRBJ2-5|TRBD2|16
CASSQGASGRAGTQYF
TGCGCCAGCAGCCAAGGAGCCAGCGGGAGGGCGGGGACCCAGTACTTC
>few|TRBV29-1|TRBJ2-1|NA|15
CSVRLNRQRDNEQFF
TGCAGCGTGCGACTAAACAGGCAAAGGGACAATGAGCAGTTCTTC
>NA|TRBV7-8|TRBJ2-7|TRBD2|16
CASSHPEGLAGVEQYF
TGTGCCAGCAGCCACCCGGAGGGACTAGCGGGAGTCGAGCAGTACTTC
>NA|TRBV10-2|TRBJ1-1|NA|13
CASSDQEYAEALF
TGCGCCAGCAGCGACCAGGAGTACGCTGAAGCTCTCTTT
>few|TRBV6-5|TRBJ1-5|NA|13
CASSVGGYQPQHF
TGTGCCAGCAGTGTAGGGGGGTATCAGCCCCAGCATTTT
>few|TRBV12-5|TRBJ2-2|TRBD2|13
CASGSGGPGELFF
TGTGCTAGTGGTTCGGGGGGACCCGGGGAGCTGTTTTTT